The 24 T cell receptor beta chains given below trace back to one sample, sequenced in a study of T cell repertoires in cytomegalovirus infection. Antigens for these TCRs are unknown. TCRdb fed the reads into MiXCR, producing one record per CDR3 protein. The top ten clones hold 59% of a sample with 200,000 to 250,000 distinct CDR3 sequences, 35% to 45% of them seen once. Material: CD8+ T cells from cultured PBMCs, obtained from culture after CMV antigen stimulation. Receptors originate from a human donor in good health (CMV status not recorded). Some clones in this sample may be carry-over from other donors' samples.

This chain links TRBV7-4 with TRBJ2-7; 9 bases fit TRBD2. Germline loops: CDR1 SGHVT, CDR2 SQSDAQ. The V gene end was trimmed by 5 bases and the J gene end by 3 bases; junction bases not matched to a gene: 11. The CDR3 is made up of 16 amino acids. CDR3 sequence: CASSPPEAGGFYEQYF. CDR3 nucleotide sequence: TGTGCCAGCAGCCCCCCAGAAGCGGGAGGTTTCTACGAGCAGTACTTC.

At least ten counts were recorded for this clonotype. The chain employs TRBV7-8 and TRBJ2-1; 8 bases align to TRBD2. Germline V gives CDR1 SGHVS, CDR2 FQNEAQ. Trimming took 5 bases from V and 7 from J; bases not matched to a gene: 7. The CDR3 runs 14 residues. This chain's CDR3 is CASSPGGVRNEQFF. The DNA for the CDR3 is TGTGCCAGCAGCCCCGGGGGGGTGCGGAATGAGCAGTTCTTC.

The sample holds a few counts of this clonotype. V is TRBV2 and J is TRBJ2-6; D is unresolved. CDR1 is SNHLY and CDR2 is FYNNEI in the germline V gene. The ends were cut back, 6 bases at V and 1 base at J, with 16 bases in the middle. This CDR3 region has 17 residues. This chain's CDR3 is CASSLSHSASGANVLTF. CDR3 sequence (DNA): TGTGCCAGCAGCCTGTCCCACAGTGCTTCTGGGGCCAACGTCCTGACTTTC.

In its sample, this clonotype was seen once. The chain combines TRBV7-4 with TRBJ2-1; 7 nucleotides match TRBD2. CDR1 and CDR2 from the germline V gene are SGHVT and SQSDAQ. V lost 6 bases and J lost 6; bases outside the gene matches: 11. The CDR3 is made up of 15 amino acids. The CDR3 is CASSSSAGKVNEQFF. The CDR3 DNA sequence: TGTGCCAGCAGTTCCTCAGCGGGAAAGGTCAATGAGCAGTTCTTC.

This clonotype has a count of ten or more. The chain combines TRBV7-2 with TRBJ2-3; possible D gene TRBD1, 5 bases. The germline gives CDR1 SGHTA, CDR2 FQGNSA. This CDR3 has 16 amino acids. The germline V and J ends were trimmed by 5 bases and 0 bases, with 15 bases remaining between them. CDR3 coding DNA: TGTGCCAGCAGCCTGGGGCAACACGCTAGCACAGATACGCAGTATTTT. Translating gives CASSLGQHASTDTQYF.

This clonotype has at least ten counts. This chain links TRBV12-3 or TRBV12-4 with TRBJ1-2, with D possibly matching TRBD1 (6 bases). V lost 8 bases and J 5 bases, leaving 18 bases between the germline ends. The length of the CDR3 is 14 residues. DNA for the CDR3: TGTGCCAGCTTGGGGGCAGGGGCACTTTATGGCTACACCTTC. It specifies CASLGAGALYGYTF.

The genes are TRBV7-9 and TRBJ2-2; 11 bases are a match to TRBD2. The CDR3 is made up of 19 amino acids. V was clipped by 1 base and J by 6 bases; unmatched bases: 13. Germline V lookup: CDR1 SEHNR, CDR2 FQNEAQ (reference sequence). The CDR3 reads CASSLERRRLAGLAGELFF. The CDR3 DNA reads as TGTGCCAGCAGCTTAGAGAGGAGGCGACTAGCGGGATTGGCCGGGGAGCTGTTTTTT. Variable domain in full (rest from reference TRBV7-9 and TRBJ2-2): DTGVSQNPRHKITKRGQNVTFRCDPISEHNRLYWYRQTLGQGPEFLTYFQNEAQLEKSRLLSDRFSAERPKGSFSTLEIQRTEQGDSAMYLCASSLERRRLAGLAGELFFGEGSRLTVL.

V gene TRBV6-5 combines with J gene TRBJ2-5; TRBD2 is a possible D gene (5 bases). From germline, CDR1 is MNHEY and CDR2 SVGAGI. CDR3 length: 11 amino acids. Between the trimmed V and J ends, which lost 10 bases and 10 bases, there was a span of 16 bases. The CDR3 DNA sequence: TGTGCCACCCGCTACGAAGCGGACCAGTACTTC. Its translation: CATRYEADQYF.

The V call is TRBV7-9, the J call TRBJ2-3; D is perhaps TRBD1 or TRBD2 (6 bases each). The CDR3 runs 16 residues. Germline CDR1 and CDR2: SEHNR and FQNEAQ (reference sequence). The V end lost 5 bases, the J end lost 1 base, and 16 bases lay between the germline ends. The CDR3 DNA reads as TGTGCCAGCAGCGCCAAAGTTAGGGGGGGCACAGATACGCAGTATTTT. Translation: CASSAKVRGGTDTQYF.

This clonotype was seen only a few times. The V gene is TRBV13, the J gene TRBJ2-6, with 9 bases that match TRBD2. The CDR3 loop spans 20 amino acids. Germline CDR1 reads PRHDT; CDR2 reads FYEKMQ (reference sequence). V was clipped by 5 bases and J by 4 bases; unmatched bases: 18. The CDR3 protein is CASSANSGLAGFSGANVLTF. DNA of the CDR3: TGTGCCAGCAGCGCCAACAGTGGGCTAGCGGGGTTCTCGGGGGCCAACGTCCTGACTTTC. Supplemented by reference TRBV13 and TRBJ2-6, the full variable domain reads AAGVIQSPRHLIKEKRETATLKCYPIPRHDTVYWYQQGPGQDPQFLISFYEKMQSDKGSIPDRFSAQQFSDYHSELNMSSLELGDSALYFCASSANSGLAGFSGANVLTFGAGSRLTVL.

Points on this clonotype: The germline gene is not matched at one end of the junction; a read error may be the cause. The chain has TRBV13 and TRBJ2-1, with TRBD1 matching 7 bases. The germline V gene has CDR1 PRHDT and CDR2 FYEKMQ (reference sequence). The CDR3 is 16 amino acids. CDR3 sequence reads: CASSSQGDSSYNVQFF. The CDR3 region has the DNA TGTGCCAGCAGCTCCCAGGGGGACAGCTCCTACAATGTGCAGTTCTTC.

For this clonotype: This sequence may be a read error, since a much larger clone differs from it by one base. The chain recombines TRBV7-8 with TRBJ1-2, with D hard to call. Trimming cost V 4 bases and J 8 bases, with 11 bases left between them. Germline lookup yields CDR1 SGHVS and CDR2 FQNEAQ. The CDR3 contains 12 residues. The CDR3 protein is CASSSRWIGYTF. CDR3 nucleotides: TGTGCCAGCAGCTCTAGGTGGATCGGCTACACCTTC.

The CDR3 region is CASSSLDVKDTEAFF. CDR3 in DNA: TGTGCCAGCAGTTCTTTGGACGTCAAGGACACTGAAGCTTTCTTT. The chain uses TRBV27 and TRBJ1-1, with D unresolved. This CDR3 has 15 amino acids. The germline CDR1 and CDR2 sequences are MNHEY and SMNVEV (reference sequence). V was clipped by 4 bases and J by 3 bases, with 15 bases between them.

This chain links TRBV7-2 with TRBJ2-3, with 7 bases matching TRBD2. V shed 4 bases and J 2 bases; nucleotides not matched to a gene: 9. This CDR3 contains 16 residues. From germline, CDR1 is SGHTA and CDR2 FQGNSA. CDR3 in amino acids: CASSSGLGLNTDTQYF. CDR3 nucleotides: TGTGCCAGCAGCTCGGGTCTGGGACTAAACACAGATACGCAGTATTTT. Based on the CDR3 plus reference TRBV7-2 and TRBJ2-3, the full variable domain is GAGVSQSPSNKVTEKGKDVELRCDPISGHTALYWYRQSLGQGLEFLIYFQGNSAPDKSGLPSDRFSAERTGGSVSTLTIQRTQQEDSAVYLCASSSGLGLNTDTQYFGPGTRLTVL.

This clonotype was seen a handful of times. The chain joins TRBV7-6 to TRBJ2-1; perhaps TRBD1 as D (5 bases). Germline V lookup: CDR1 SGHVS, CDR2 FNYEAQ. The CDR3 sequence is 14 residues long. Trimming removed 6 bases from V and 0 bases from J, with 9 bases in between. The CDR3 loop is CASRQGSSYNEQFF. The CDR3, as DNA: TGTGCCAGCAGGCAGGGCAGCTCCTACAATGAGCAGTTCTTC.

The chain is built from TRBV7-8 and TRBJ2-7; TRBD1 matches 8 bases. CDR3 size: 14 residues. Germline V gene data show CDR1 as SGHVS and CDR2 as FQNEAQ. The V gene end was trimmed by 6 bases and the J gene end by 2 bases; junction bases not matched to a gene: 6. CDR3 nucleotide sequence: TGTGCCAGCAGTACAGGACAGGGTACCTACGAGCAGTACTTC. Residues: CASSTGQGTYEQYF. The variable domain in full, completed from reference TRBV7-8 and TRBJ2-7, reads GAGVSQSPRYKVAKRGQDVALRCDPISGHVSLFWYQQALGQGPEFLTYFQNEAQLDKSGLPSDRFFAERPEGSVSTLKIQRTQQEDSAVYLCASSTGQGTYEQYFGPGTRLTVT.

This sequence joins TRBV28 and TRBJ1-6, with TRBD1 as a possible D gene (6 bases). This CDR3 has 15 residues. Trimming took off 6 bases at V and 10 bases at J, with 19 bases between the two ends. The germline V gene encodes CDR1 MDHEN and CDR2 SYDVKM. The CDR3 bases are TGTGCCAGCAGCCTTAATCGGGGGGCGGGCTCACCCCTCCACTTT. It specifies CASSLNRGAGSPLHF.

This chain joins TRBV6-1 and TRBJ2-1, with a weak D call TRBD1 (5 bases). CDR3 size: 13 residues. CDR1 is MNHNS and CDR2 is SASEGT in the germline V gene. V was cut by 6 bases and J by 7 bases, with 13 bases left in between. This CDR3 reads CASRVAGSNEQFF. CDR3 in DNA: TGTGCCAGCAGGGTGGCAGGGTCGAATGAGCAGTTCTTC.

This sequence joins TRBV7-4 and TRBJ2-3; TRBD2 might be the D (5 bases). Trimming took 5 bases from V and 3 from J, leaving 18 bases between them. Per the germline V gene, CDR1 is SGHVT and CDR2 is SQSDAQ. This CDR3 has 16 amino acids. CDR3 DNA sequence: TGTGCCAGCAGCCCACCGCCGGGGATGGTGACAGATACGCAGTATTTT. This encodes CASSPPPGMVTDTQYF.

The V call is TRBV12-3 or TRBV12-4, the J call TRBJ2-2, with unresolved D. This CDR3 has 14 residues. V lost 5 bases and J 6 bases, leaving 13 bases between the germline ends. CDR3 loop: CASSGPWEAGELFF. The CDR3 DNA is TGTGCCAGCAGTGGGCCCTGGGAAGCCGGGGAGCTGTTTTTT.

The genes are TRBV6-6 and TRBJ1-3, with TRBD1 matching over 7 bases. The V gene's germline CDR1 is MNHNY and CDR2 SVGAGI (reference sequence). The CDR3 is 14 residues long. With 6 bases clipped from V and 7 bases from J, the junction kept 9 bases outside the gene matches. Written as DNA, the CDR3 is TGTGCCAGCAGCCCGACAGGGCATAGGAACACCATATATTTT. Protein product: CASSPTGHRNTIYF.

This chain joins TRBV2 and TRBJ1-2; tentative D call: TRBD1 (5 bases). CDR3 length: 15 residues. V lost 2 bases and J lost 3, with 13 bases in between. Germline CDR1 reads SNHLY; CDR2 reads FYNNEI. CDR3 in amino acids: CASSEQGPFDYGYTF. The CDR3 nucleotides read TGTGCCAGCAGTGAACAGGGCCCATTCGACTATGGCTACACCTTC.

This chain uses TRBV13 with TRBJ2-7; 10 bases match TRBD1. The CDR3 contains 15 residues. The trim removed 1 base at V and 2 bases at J, leaving 2 bases unmatched. Germline CDR1 PRHDT, CDR2 FYEKMQ (reference sequence). CDR3 nucleotides: TGTGCCAGCAGCTTAGTTGGGACAGGGGCCTACGAGCAGTACTTC. Protein product: CASSLVGTGAYEQYF.

This clonotype has a handful of counts. The chain uses TRBV7-9 and TRBJ2-1, with 14 bases matching TRBD2. With V trimmed by 5 bases and J by 7 bases, 13 bases remained unmatched. The CDR3 runs to 18 residues. Germline V gives CDR1 SEHNR, CDR2 FQNEAQ (reference sequence). DNA for the CDR3: TGTGCCAGCAGCCCTAGTCTCCTGACTAGCGGGAGGGCTAATGAGCAGTTCTTC. It codes for CASSPSLLTSGRANEQFF.